This entry lists 2 T cell receptor beta chains sequenced from one sample in a study of T cell responses to AZD1222 COVID-19 vaccine. TCRdb's table, derived via immunoSEQ multiplex PCR, lists solely in-frame clones and lacks some. The sample has over 85,000 clones, about 85% seen once. Sequenced here: peripheral blood, sampled on day 0 of AZD1222 vaccination. These receptors originate from an adult in good health.

V and J are TRBV11-2 and TRBJ2-3, with D hard to call. Germline V CDR1 and CDR2: SGHAT, FQNNGV. V was pared by 1 base and J by 4 bases, with 9 bases between. The CDR3 loop spans 14 amino acids. DNA of the CDR3: TGTGCCAGCAGCTTAGTTGGAGTCCCAGATACGCAGTATTTT. Its protein is CASSLVGVPDTQYF.

The J gene is TRBJ2-3, the V gene TRBV6-5; D is undetermined. V lost 7 bases and J lost 1, with 12 bases in between. Germline V gene data show CDR1 as MNHEY and CDR2 as SVGAGI. The CDR3 has 14 residues. The CDR3 bases are TGTGCCAGCACTTCCCGACCAGGCACAGATACGCAGTATTTT. Amino acids: CASTSRPGTDTQYF.